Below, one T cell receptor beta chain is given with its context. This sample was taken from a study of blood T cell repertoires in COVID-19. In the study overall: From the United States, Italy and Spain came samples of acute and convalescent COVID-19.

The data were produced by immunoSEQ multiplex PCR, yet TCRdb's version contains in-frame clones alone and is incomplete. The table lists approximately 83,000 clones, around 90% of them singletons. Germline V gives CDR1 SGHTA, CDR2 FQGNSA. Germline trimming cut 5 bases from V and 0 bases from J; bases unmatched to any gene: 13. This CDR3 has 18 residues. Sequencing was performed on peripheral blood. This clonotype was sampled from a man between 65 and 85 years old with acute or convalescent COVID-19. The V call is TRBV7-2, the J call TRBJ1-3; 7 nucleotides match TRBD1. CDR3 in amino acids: CASSPGLTGTSSGNTIYF. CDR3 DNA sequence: TGTGCCAGCAGCCCGGGGTTGACAGGGACGAGCTCTGGAAACACCATATATTTT.